The 24 T cell receptor beta chains presented below share a single source sample, sequenced in a study of T cells in Graves' hyperthyroidism and ophthalmopathy. RNA transcripts gave rise to amplified TCR beta CDR3 regions. RT-PCR in the first round (using the HTBI primer set) targeted the TCR CDR3. A single record per CDR3 protein comes from TCRdb applying MiXCR to the multiplex PCR reads. The table includes 550,000 to 700,000 distinct CDR3 sequences, roughly 14% detected once. The sequenced sample was blood. These receptors all come from a woman aged 35 to 49 with Graves' ophthalmopathy.

This clonotype has at least ten counts. The chain carries TRBV12-3 or TRBV12-4 and TRBJ2-2; 14 nucleotides line up with TRBD2. This CDR3 region has 17 residues. V lost 6 bases, J lost 6 bases, and 9 bases stayed unmatched. The CDR3 reads CASRTGTSGRGSGELFF. The CDR3 DNA is TGTGCCAGCAGGACAGGGACTAGCGGGAGAGGGTCCGGGGAGCTGTTTTTT.

This clonotype has ten or more counts. The rearrangement uses TRBV11-2 and TRBJ2-5; D ambiguous. The CDR3 contains 11 residues. With 5 bases removed from V and 5 bases from J, the gap between germline ends came to 6 bases. Germline CDR1 reads SGHAT; CDR2 reads FQNNGV. CDR3 bases: TGTGCCAGCAGCGGCAGCGAGACCCAGTACTTC. Translating it yields CASSGSETQYF.

This chain links TRBV20-1 with TRBJ2-7, with 10 bases that match TRBD2. Germline V lookup: CDR1 DFQATT, CDR2 SNEGSKA (reference sequence). The ends lost 6 bases at V and 6 bases at J; junction bases unmatched: 17. CDR3 length: 16 amino acids. The CDR3 spells CSASTGTSVRPVEQYF. The DNA of the CDR3 is TGCAGTGCCAGTACCGGGACTAGCGTAAGACCTGTCGAGCAGTACTTC.

This clonotype was picked up many times. This chain uses TRBV30 with TRBJ2-1; D is ambiguous. Per germline, CDR1 GTSNPN and CDR2 SVGIG (reference sequence). Trimming cost V 0 bases and J 5 bases, with 17 bases left between them. The CDR3 consists of 16 residues. CDR3 sequence: CAWSVKVAPADNEQFF. In DNA form, the CDR3 reads TGTGCCTGGAGTGTGAAGGTAGCTCCCGCCGACAATGAGCAGTTCTTC.

This clonotype was counted between two and nine times. The gene calls are TRBV5-1 and TRBJ2-7; TRBD1 agrees at 8 bases. V gave up 1 base and J gave up 5 bases; unmatched junction bases: 8. Germline V lookup: CDR1 SGHRS, CDR2 YFSETQ. The CDR3 length is 15 residues. The CDR3 protein is CASSLISPGQDEQYF. The CDR3 region has the DNA TGCGCCAGCAGCTTGATTTCTCCGGGACAGGACGAGCAGTACTTC.

This clonotype came up a few times. The chain has TRBV20-1 and TRBJ2-7; perhaps TRBD1 as D (6 bases). Germline assignment: CDR1 DFQATT and CDR2 SNEGSKA (reference sequence). The CDR3 is 12 residues long. V was clipped by 4 bases and J by 5 bases, with 12 bases between them. The CDR3 DNA is TGCAGTGCTAACAGGGCATCTCACGAGCAGTACTTC. Protein sequence: CSANRASHEQYF.

This clonotype was seen a few times. A single base separates this from a much larger clone, so it may be a read error. The gene calls are TRBV5-5 and TRBJ1-3, with 8 bases that match TRBD1. The CDR3 contains 14 residues. V was clipped by 3 bases and J by 1 base; unmatched bases: 0. Looked up from germline, CDR1 is SGHKS and CDR2 is YYEKEE (reference sequence). DNA for the CDR3: TGTGCCAGCAGCTGGACAGGGTCTGGAAACACCATATATTTT. Its translation: CASSWTGSGNTIYF.

V usage is TRBV28 and J usage is TRBJ2-7; 7 bases are a match to TRBD1. The V gene end was trimmed by 6 bases and the J gene end by 1 base; junction bases not matched to a gene: 9. This CDR3 comprises 15 residues. Germline CDR1 MDHEN, CDR2 SYDVKM. DNA for the CDR3: TGTGCCAGCAGCTCCCTGGACAGGCTTTCCTACGAGCAGTACTTC. Its protein product is CASSSLDRLSYEQYF.

This clonotype was picked up many times. V gene TRBV7-9 combines with J gene TRBJ2-5; 7 nucleotides line up with TRBD1. Trimming removed 5 bases from V and 5 bases from J; junction bases left unmatched: 8. Germline V gives CDR1 SEHNR, CDR2 FQNEAQ (reference sequence). The CDR3 runs to 14 residues. The CDR3 reads CASSVTGEGETQYF. The CDR3 nucleotides read TGTGCCAGCAGCGTAACAGGGGAAGGGGAGACCCAGTACTTC.

The chain joins TRBV12-3 or TRBV12-4 to TRBJ2-5, with 12 bases that match TRBD2. The CDR3 is 15 residues long. V shed 2 bases, J shed 5 bases, and the junction held 3 bases outside the gene matches. CDR3 coding DNA: TGTGCCAGCAGTTTACAGCTAGCGGGAGGGGAGACCCAGTACTTC. Translating gives CASSLQLAGGETQYF.

This clonotype was seen many times. This chain joins TRBV20-1 and TRBJ2-2, with no clear D. Germline CDR1 and CDR2: DFQATT and SNEGSKA (reference sequence). The CDR3 covers 13 residues. With 7 bases removed from V and 3 bases from J, the gap between germline ends came to 12 bases. The DNA for the CDR3 is TGCAGTGGGCAGCAACCTTACACCGGGGAGCTGTTTTTT. It is translated as CSGQQPYTGELFF.

This clonotype was counted many times. This chain connects TRBV7-9 to TRBJ2-7, with 9 bases fitting TRBD1. Losses at the gene ends were 3 bases for V and 2 bases for J; bases not matched to a gene: 5. The V gene's germline CDR1 is SEHNR and CDR2 FQNEAQ (reference sequence). There are 15 residues in the CDR3. CDR3 protein: CASSFKDRGTYEQYF. CDR3 DNA sequence: TGTGCCAGCAGCTTCAAGGACAGGGGTACCTACGAGCAGTACTTC.

The CDR3 nucleotides read TGTGCCTGGAGTGCCCAAGGGGTGACTCAGCCCCAGCATTTT. Translation: CAWSAQGVTQPQHF. The chain has TRBV30 and TRBJ1-5; maybe TRBD1 (5 bases). The V end lost 1 base, the J end lost 6 bases, and 13 bases lay between the germline ends. This CDR3 contains 14 residues. CDR1 is GTSNPN and CDR2 is SVGIG in the germline V gene (reference sequence).

This clonotype showed up many times. This rearrangement joins TRBV2 to TRBJ2-7, with TRBD2 as a possible D gene (7 bases). Trimming pared 4 bases from V and 2 bases from J, leaving 30 bases between. The CDR3 is 20 amino acids. CDR1 and CDR2 from the germline V gene are SNHLY and FYNNEI. Here the CDR3 reads CASSVPGHTGGPVLTYEQYF. CDR3 coding DNA: TGTGCCAGCAGTGTCCCGGGACATACCGGGGGGCCGGTCCTTACCTACGAGCAGTACTTC.

This rearrangement joins TRBV7-2 to TRBJ2-3; the match to TRBD2 covers 9 bases. The CDR3 is 17 residues long. Germline loops: CDR1 SGHTA, CDR2 FQGNSA. J was trimmed by 4 bases and V by 0 bases; bases with no gene match: 8. In nucleotides, the CDR3 is TGTGCCAGCAGCTTAGCGGGGGGTAGCGGGAGTGCAGATACGCAGTATTTT. This encodes CASSLAGGSGSADTQYF.

This clonotype was seen ten or more times. The chain couples TRBV28 to TRBJ1-2, with 7 bases matching TRBD1. CDR3 length: 14 amino acids. CDR1 is MDHEN and CDR2 is SYDVKM in the germline V gene. The trim removed 2 bases at V and 2 bases at J, leaving 2 bases unmatched. The CDR3 DNA follows: TGTGCCAGCAGTTTACAGGGGGGGAACTATGGCTACACCTTC. It encodes CASSLQGGNYGYTF.

The V and J genes are TRBV28 and TRBJ2-5; D ambiguous. The ends were cut back, 6 bases at V and 4 bases at J, with 12 bases in the middle. Germline CDR1 reads MDHEN; CDR2 reads SYDVKM. The CDR3 loop spans 13 amino acids. The DNA of the CDR3 is TGTGCCAGCAGGGGTGAAGTGGGAGAGACCCAGTACTTC. This gives the protein CASRGEVGETQYF.

This clonotype was recorded a few times. J is TRBJ2-5 and V is TRBV29-1, with 14 bases lining up with TRBD2. CDR3 length: 17 residues. From germline, CDR1 is SQVTM and CDR2 ANQGSEA. The junction had 13 bases not matched to a gene; V was cut back by 5 bases and J by 5 bases. For the CDR3, the DNA is TGCAGCGTTTCCGTCCCGGGACTAGCGGGAGCCCGGGAGACCCAGTACTTC. This gives the protein CSVSVPGLAGARETQYF.

This clonotype was seen at least ten times. The chain carries TRBV30 and TRBJ2-2; D is possibly TRBD2 (6 bases). V gave up 2 bases and J gave up 8 bases, with 18 bases separating them. CDR3 length equals 15 residues. Germline loops: CDR1 GTSNPN, CDR2 SVGIG (reference sequence). The CDR3 reads CAWSWASVYSGELFF. The CDR3, as DNA: TGTGCCTGGAGTTGGGCTAGCGTGTATAGTGGGGAGCTGTTTTTT.

The chain employs TRBV6-2 or TRBV6-3 and TRBJ2-5; weak D call: TRBD2 (6 bases). The CDR3 is made up of 14 amino acids. V dropped 3 bases and J dropped 9 bases, with 17 bases sitting between them. Germline assignment: CDR1 MNHEY and CDR2 SVGEGT. In nucleotides, the CDR3 is TGTGCCAGCAGTTATCCCGGGACTGGGACGGCCCAGTACTTC. It codes for CASSYPGTGTAQYF.

This clonotype has only a few counts. The chain carries TRBV12-3 or TRBV12-4 and TRBJ2-7, with 7 bases matching TRBD2. V trimming: 5 bases; J trimming: 3 bases; junction bases outside the gene matches: 7. This CDR3 comprises 14 residues. The CDR3 DNA is TGTGCCAGCAGTGGAAGGACTAGGCACTACGAGCAGTACTTC. It specifies CASSGRTRHYEQYF.

This clonotype came up many times. V and J are TRBV6-1 and TRBJ2-5, with 10 bases matching TRBD2. V gave up 5 bases and J gave up 4 bases; unmatched junction bases: 7. Germline V gives CDR1 MNHNS, CDR2 SASEGT. The CDR3 has 15 amino acids. CDR3 DNA: TGTGCCAGCAGTCCCACTTGGACTAGCGGAGAGACCCAGTACTTC. Amino acids: CASSPTWTSGETQYF.

The chain carries TRBV24-1 and TRBJ2-5; D unresolved. Germline CDR1 reads KGHDR; CDR2 reads SFDVKD. V was pared by 1 base and J by 5 bases, with 10 bases between. The CDR3 extends over 14 amino acids. CDR3 sequence reads: CATSDFGTMETQYF. The CDR3 bases are TGTGCCACCAGTGATTTTGGAACCATGGAGACCCAGTACTTC.

This clonotype was counted between two and nine times. The chain joins TRBV7-6 to TRBJ2-2; TRBD2 aligns across 8 bases. The CDR3 loop spans 17 amino acids. V gave up 6 bases and J gave up 4 bases; unmatched junction bases: 13. CDR1 is SGHVS, CDR2 FNYEAQ, per germline. The CDR3 loop reads CASRFEGGSGSTGELFF. Here the CDR3 DNA reads TGTGCCAGCAGGTTTGAGGGCGGGAGCGGGAGCACCGGGGAGCTGTTTTTT.